The rows below give T cell receptor beta chains drawn from one sample of a study of blood T cell repertoires in COVID-19. Here immunoSEQ multiplex PCR was the method, and the copy in TCRdb shows in-frame clones only, minus some. The table lists approximately 300,000 clones, about 90% of them singletons, with roughly a tenth in the top ten. Sequenced input: PBMCs or T cells enriched from blood (not recorded which). The receptors originated from a woman in her twenties or thirties who had recovered from COVID-19. Each CDR3 is given with its conserved first and last residue. D genes are given only for firm matches. For some rows the clone size is stated as once, few or many, or as a class when expanded; others skip it.

17,TRBV7-4,TRBD1,TRBJ1-5,-,CASSLGVGRGSYQPQHF,TGTGCCAGCAGCTTAGGGGTGGGCAGGGGGAGTTATCAGCCCCAGCATTTT
13,TRBV27,-,TRBJ2-4,-,CASSPRRGGIQYF,TGTGCCAGCAGTCCACGGAGAGGAGGCATTCAGTACTTC
13,TRBV27,-,TRBJ1-2,-,CASSDIPNYGYTF,TGTGCCAGCTCGGACATCCCGAACTATGGCTACACCTTC
15,TRBV15,-,TRBJ1-2,-,CATSRVPTGSYGYTF,TGTGCCACCAGCAGAGTTCCAACAGGGAGCTATGGCTACACCTTC
15,TRBV13,-,TRBJ2-5,-,CASSLAGDTQETQYF,TGTGCCAGCAGCTTAGCGGGAGACACCCAAGAGACCCAGTACTTC
14,TRBV4-3,-,TRBJ2-1,-,CASSPGTLYNEQFF,TGCGCCAGCAGCCCCGGGACTCTCTACAATGAGCAGTTCTTC
16,TRBV7-9,TRBD1,TRBJ1-2,-,CASSLDRGVPNYGYTF,TGTGCCAGCAGCTTAGACAGGGGAGTTCCTAACTATGGCTACACCTTC
14,TRBV12-5,TRBD1,TRBJ2-5,-,CASGRDSPKETQYF,TGTGCTAGTGGTCGGGACAGCCCGAAAGAGACCCAGTACTTC
15,TRBV9,-,TRBJ1-3,-,CASSPRTDSGNTIYF,TGTGCCAGCAGCCCTCGGACAGACTCTGGAAACACCATATATTTT
12,TRBV2,-,TRBJ2-7,-,CASRPETDEQYF,TGTGCCAGCCGCCCGGAGACGGACGAGCAGTACTTC
14,TRBV6-5,TRBD1,TRBJ2-7,-,CASERDRNNYEQYF,TGTGCCAGCGAACGGGACAGGAATAACTACGAGCAGTACTTC
14,TRBV6-5,TRBD1,TRBJ1-1,-,CASSQRTGNTEAFF,TGTGCCAGCAGTCAGCGGACAGGGAACACTGAAGCTTTCTTT
15,TRBV18,TRBD1,TRBJ2-2,-,CASSPLTGDTGELFF,TGTGCCAGCTCACCACTGACAGGGGATACCGGGGAGCTGTTTTTT
16,TRBV9,TRBD2,TRBJ2-7,-,CASSPQLLAGGYEQYF,TGTGCCAGCAGCCCCCAACTACTAGCGGGAGGCTACGAGCAGTACTTC
13,TRBV11-1,-,TRBJ2-7,-,CASSLGQLYEQYF,TGTGCCAGCAGCTTAGGACAGCTCTACGAGCAGTACTTC
15,TRBV19,-,TRBJ1-1,-,CASSIGRQVKREAFF,TGTGCCAGTAGTATTGGTCGGCAGGTGAAAAGGGAGGCTTTCTTT
11,TRBV20-1,-,TRBJ2-1,few,CSVGRLSEQFF,TGCAGTGTCGGGAGATTAAGTGAGCAGTTCTTC
11,TRBV30,-,TRBJ1-4,-,CAWGRAEKLFF,TGTGCCTGGGGACGAGCTGAAAAACTGTTTTTT
15,TRBV6-5,-,TRBJ1-1,few,CASRRLTGAATEAFF,TGTGCCAGCAGACGACTCACCGGTGCGGCCACTGAAGCTTTCTTT
14,TRBV9,-,TRBJ1-1,-,CASSGQGYATEAFF,TGTGCCAGCAGCGGTCAGGGCTACGCCACTGAAGCTTTCTTT
14,TRBV18,TRBD1,TRBJ1-2,-,CASSQGQRNYGYTF,TGTGCCAGCTCCCAGGGACAGAGGAACTATGGCTACACCTTC
13,TRBV19,-,TRBJ2-2,once,CASSTTVTGELFF,TGTGCCAGTAGTACGACAGTCACCGGGGAGCTGTTTTTT
16,TRBV5-1,-,TRBJ1-1,-,CASSFLTAQANTEAFF,TGCGCCAGCAGCTTCTTGACTGCACAGGCGAACACTGAAGCTTTCTTT
16,TRBV27,TRBD2,TRBJ2-1,-,CASSFEAGVVSNEQFF,TGTGCCAGCAGTTTCGAGGCGGGAGTGGTTTCCAATGAGCAGTTCTTC
14,TRBV29-1,TRBD1,TRBJ1-6,-,CSVRTGNYNSPLHF,TGCAGCGTTAGGACAGGAAACTATAATTCACCCCTCCACTTT
15,TRBV10-3,TRBD1,TRBJ1-2,-,CATLLGQGGLFGYTF,TGTGCCACGCTACTGGGACAGGGAGGACTTTTTGGCTACACCTTC
14,TRBV2,-,TRBJ1-4,-,CASRLAATNEKLFF,TGTGCCAGCCGGTTAGCTGCAACTAATGAAAAACTGTTTTTT
13,TRBV29-1,-,TRBJ2-7,-,CSVEEQQTYEQYF,TGCAGCGTTGAGGAACAGCAAACCTACGAGCAGTACTTC
20,TRBV18,TRBD1,TRBJ1-3,once,CASSATSGTGIWSAGNTIYF,TGTGCCAGCTCAGCGACGTCCGGGACAGGAATTTGGAGCGCTGGAAACACCATATATTTT
11,TRBV20-1,-,TRBJ2-1,-,CSANGYNEQFF,TGCAGTGCTAACGGGTACAATGAGCAGTTCTTC
18,TRBV6-6,TRBD1,TRBJ1-2,-,CASSQYRPQGFVDYGYTF,TGTGCCAGCAGTCAATATCGGCCACAGGGGTTTGTGGACTATGGCTACACCTTC
17,TRBV9,TRBD1,TRBJ2-1,-,CASSASSMGQTHNEQFF,TGTGCCAGCAGCGCCTCTTCCATGGGACAGACTCACAATGAGCAGTTCTTC
13,TRBV27,-,TRBJ1-1,-,CASSLSQITEAFF,TGTGCCAGCAGTTTATCACAGATCACTGAAGCTTTCTTT
13,TRBV5-8,-,TRBJ1-1,once,CASSFEVYTEAFF,TGTGCCAGCAGCTTCGAGGTATACACTGAAGCTTTCTTT
14,TRBV7-9,-,TRBJ1-1,-,CASSKQVLNTEAFF,TGTGCCAGCAGCAAACAGGTCTTGAACACTGAAGCTTTCTTT
15,TRBV7-6,TRBD1,TRBJ1-2,-,CASSPRLGGAYGYTF,TGTGCCAGCAGCCCCCGGTTAGGGGGCGCCTATGGCTACACCTTC
16,TRBV4-1,TRBD2,TRBJ2-1,-,CASSQVISGSTGEQFF,TGCGCCAGCAGCCAAGTTATCAGCGGGAGTACAGGTGAGCAGTTCTTC
14,TRBV29-1,-,TRBJ2-1,-,CSVVRGFPSNERFF,TGCAGCGTTGTGAGGGGGTTTCCGAGCAATGAGCGGTTCTTC
15,TRBV9,-,TRBJ2-3,once,CASSVGGVSTDTQYF,TGTGCCAGCAGCGTAGGTGGAGTTAGCACAGATACGCAGTATTTT
15,TRBV4-2,-,TRBJ2-7,-,CASSQDLAVSYEQYF,TGTGCCAGCAGCCAAGATTTAGCGGTCTCCTACGAGCAGTACTTC
18,TRBV19,TRBD2,TRBJ2-1,-,CASSKPLNLAGGHNEQFF,TGTGCCAGTAGTAAGCCCCTGAATCTAGCGGGAGGGCACAATGAGCAGTTCTTC
16,TRBV28,-,TRBJ2-3,once,CASSLLAEGVADTQYF,TGTGCCAGCAGTTTACTCGCGGAGGGTGTTGCAGATACGCAGTATTTT
22,TRBV6-6,TRBD1,TRBJ2-4,-,CASSLIMARGTGNGLAKNIQYF,TGTGCCAGCAGTCTAATTATGGCGCGGGGGACAGGGAACGGGTTAGCCAAAAACATTCAGTACTTC
11,TRBV28,-,TRBJ1-4,-,CALQGNEKLFF,TGTGCCCTGCAGGGTAATGAAAAACTGTTTTTT
14,TRBV5-4,-,TRBJ2-3,-,CASSRSTDTDTQYF,TGTGCCAGCAGCCGATCGACAGACACAGATACGCAGTATTTT
12,TRBV5-6,-,TRBJ1-6,-,CASSPLNSPLHF,TGTGCCAGCAGCCCCCTCAATTCACCCCTCCACTTT
13,TRBV30,TRBD1,TRBJ1-4,-,CAWSVHRGEKLFF,TGTGCCTGGAGTGTCCACAGGGGTGAAAAACTGTTTTTT
13,TRBV2,-,TRBJ2-2,-,CASPGLNTGELFF,TGTGCCAGCCCGGGACTTAACACCGGGGAGCTGTTTTTT
13,TRBV5-6,-,TRBJ2-7,-,CASSLGSRGEQYF,TGTGCCAGCAGCTTGGGCTCGCGGGGCGAGCAGTACTTC
13,TRBV15,-,TRBJ2-1,once,CATSPTRYNEQFF,TGTGCCACCAGCCCGACTCGATACAATGAGCAGTTCTTC
14,TRBV6-1,-,TRBJ1-5,-,CASRGGGYNQPQHF,TGTGCCAGCAGAGGGGGGGGTTACAATCAGCCCCAGCATTTT
16,TRBV7-3,TRBD1,TRBJ1-5,-,CASSRDRGSSNQPQHF,TGTGCCAGCAGCCGGGACAGGGGAAGCTCCAATCAGCCCCAGCATTTT
13,TRBV25-1,TRBD1,TRBJ1-2,-,CASTPRDRYGYTF,TGTGCCAGCACCCCCCGGGACAGATATGGCTACACCTTC